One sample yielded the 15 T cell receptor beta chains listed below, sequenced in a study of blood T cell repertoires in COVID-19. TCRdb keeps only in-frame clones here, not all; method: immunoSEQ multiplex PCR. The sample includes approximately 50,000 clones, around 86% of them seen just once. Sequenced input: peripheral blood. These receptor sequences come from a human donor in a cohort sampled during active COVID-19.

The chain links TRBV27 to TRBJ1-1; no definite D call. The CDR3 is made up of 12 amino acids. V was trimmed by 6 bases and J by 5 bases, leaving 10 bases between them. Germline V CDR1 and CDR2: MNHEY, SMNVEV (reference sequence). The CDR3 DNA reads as TGTGCCAGCAGGGGAGGTAGGACTGAAGCTTTCTTT. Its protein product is CASRGGRTEAFF.

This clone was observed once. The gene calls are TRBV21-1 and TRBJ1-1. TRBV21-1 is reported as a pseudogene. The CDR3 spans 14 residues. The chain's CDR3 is CASSKAGKRTEAFF. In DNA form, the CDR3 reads TGTGCCAGCAGCAAAGCAGGGAAGCGGACTGAAGCTTTCTTT.

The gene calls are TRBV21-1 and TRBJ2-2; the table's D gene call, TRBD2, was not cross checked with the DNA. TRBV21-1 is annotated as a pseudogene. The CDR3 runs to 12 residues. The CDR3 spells CASSLPTGELFF. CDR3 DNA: TGTGCCAGCAGCCTTCCGACCGGGGAGCTGTTTTTT.

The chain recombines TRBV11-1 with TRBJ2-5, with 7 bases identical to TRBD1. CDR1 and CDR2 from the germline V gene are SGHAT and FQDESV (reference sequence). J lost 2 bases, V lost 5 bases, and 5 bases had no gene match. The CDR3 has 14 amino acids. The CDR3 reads CASSPGTVQETQYF. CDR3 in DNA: TGTGCCAGCAGCCCCGGGACAGTACAAGAGACCCAGTACTTC.

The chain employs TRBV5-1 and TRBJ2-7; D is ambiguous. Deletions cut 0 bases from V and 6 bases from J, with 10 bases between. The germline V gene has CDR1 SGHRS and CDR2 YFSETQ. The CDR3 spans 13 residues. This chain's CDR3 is CASSLDMAFEQYF. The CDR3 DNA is TGCGCCAGCAGCTTGGATATGGCTTTCGAGCAGTACTTC.

The CDR3, as DNA: TGCGCCAGCAGCTGGACAGGGGACTCTGGAAACACCATATATTTT. This encodes CASSWTGDSGNTIYF. This sequence joins TRBV5-1 and TRBJ1-3; 9 nucleotides match TRBD1. J gave up 0 bases and V 3 bases, and 1 base lay outside the gene matches. CDR1 SGHRS and CDR2 YFSETQ come from the germline V gene. There are 15 residues in the CDR3.

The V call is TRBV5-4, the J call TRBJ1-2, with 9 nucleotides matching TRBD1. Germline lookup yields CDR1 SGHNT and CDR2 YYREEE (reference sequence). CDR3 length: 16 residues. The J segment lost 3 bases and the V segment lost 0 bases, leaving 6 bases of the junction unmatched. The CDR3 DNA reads TGTGCCAGCAGCTTGGGCGACAGGGGGTTTGACTATGGCTACACCTTC. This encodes CASSLGDRGFDYGYTF.

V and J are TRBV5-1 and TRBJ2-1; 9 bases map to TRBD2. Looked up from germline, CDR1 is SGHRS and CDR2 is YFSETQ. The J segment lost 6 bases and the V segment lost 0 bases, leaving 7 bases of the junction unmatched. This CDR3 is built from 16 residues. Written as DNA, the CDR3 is TGCGCCAGCAGCTTGGCGGGAGCGGGGGGCCGCAATGAGCAGTTCTTC. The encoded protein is CASSLAGAGGRNEQFF.

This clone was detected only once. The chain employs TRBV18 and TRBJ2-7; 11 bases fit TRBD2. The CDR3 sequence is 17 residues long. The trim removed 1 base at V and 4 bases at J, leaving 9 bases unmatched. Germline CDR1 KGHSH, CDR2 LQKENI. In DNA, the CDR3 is TGTGCCAGCTCACCACTAGCGGGGGGGAATAAAAGATACGAGCAGTACTTC. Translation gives CASSPLAGGNKRYEQYF.

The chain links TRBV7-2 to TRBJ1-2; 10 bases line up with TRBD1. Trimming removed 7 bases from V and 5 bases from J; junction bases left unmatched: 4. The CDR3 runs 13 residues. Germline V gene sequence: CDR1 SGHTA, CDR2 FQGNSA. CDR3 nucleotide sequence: TGTGCCAGCACCCCGGACAGGGGGTATGGCTACACCTTC. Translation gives CASTPDRGYGYTF.

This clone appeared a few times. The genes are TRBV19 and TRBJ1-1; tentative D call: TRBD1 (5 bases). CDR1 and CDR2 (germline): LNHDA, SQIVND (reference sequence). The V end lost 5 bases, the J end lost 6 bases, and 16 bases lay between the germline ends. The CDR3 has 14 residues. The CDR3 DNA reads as TGTGCCAGTAGTGACAGAGAGTCTATCGCTGAAGCTTTCTTT. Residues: CASSDRESIAEAFF.

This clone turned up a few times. The CDR3 loop is CASSQVGGGRPAPGNEQFF. CDR3 coding DNA: TGCGCCAGCAGCCAAGTGGGAGGCGGGAGGCCTGCTCCTGGCAATGAGCAGTTCTTC. The V call is TRBV4-1, the J call TRBJ2-1, with TRBD2 matching over 8 bases. This CDR3 is built from 19 residues. Per the germline V gene, CDR1 is MGHRA and CDR2 is YSYEKL. V shed 1 base, J shed 6 bases, and the junction held 17 bases outside the gene matches.

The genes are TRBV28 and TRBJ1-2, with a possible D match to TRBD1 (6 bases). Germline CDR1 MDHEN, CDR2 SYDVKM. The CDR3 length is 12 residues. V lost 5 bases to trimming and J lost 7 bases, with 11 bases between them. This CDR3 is CASSLQGRGYTF. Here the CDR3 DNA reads TGTGCCAGCAGTCTGCAGGGGCGTGGCTACACCTTC.

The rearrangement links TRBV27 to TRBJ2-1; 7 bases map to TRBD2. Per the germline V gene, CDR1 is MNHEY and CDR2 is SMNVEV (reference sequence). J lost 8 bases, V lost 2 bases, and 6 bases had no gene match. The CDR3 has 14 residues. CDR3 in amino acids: CASSLGLVVDEQFF. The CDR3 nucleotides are TGTGCCAGCAGTTTAGGACTAGTTGTCGATGAGCAGTTCTTC.

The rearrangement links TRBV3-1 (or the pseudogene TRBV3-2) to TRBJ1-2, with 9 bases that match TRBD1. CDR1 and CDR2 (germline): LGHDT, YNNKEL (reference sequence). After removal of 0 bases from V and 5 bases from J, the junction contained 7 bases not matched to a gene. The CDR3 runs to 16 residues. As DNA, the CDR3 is TGTGCCAGCAGCCAAGATAGGACGGGACAGGGTTATGGCTACACCTTC. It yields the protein CASSQDRTGQGYGYTF.